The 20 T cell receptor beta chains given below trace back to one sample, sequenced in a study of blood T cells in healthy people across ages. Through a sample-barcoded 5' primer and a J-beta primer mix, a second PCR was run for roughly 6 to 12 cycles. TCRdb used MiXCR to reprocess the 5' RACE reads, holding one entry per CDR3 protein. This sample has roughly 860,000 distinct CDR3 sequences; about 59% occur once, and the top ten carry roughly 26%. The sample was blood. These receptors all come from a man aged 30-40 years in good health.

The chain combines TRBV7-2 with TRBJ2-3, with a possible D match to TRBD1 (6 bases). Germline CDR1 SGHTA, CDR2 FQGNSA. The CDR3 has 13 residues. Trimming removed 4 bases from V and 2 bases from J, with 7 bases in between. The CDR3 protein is CASSWGHTDTQYF. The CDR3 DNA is TGTGCCAGCAGCTGGGGGCACACAGATACGCAGTATTTT. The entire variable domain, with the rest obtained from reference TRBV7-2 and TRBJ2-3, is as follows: GAGVSQSPSNKVTEKGKDVELRCDPISGHTALYWYRQSLGQGLEFLIYFQGNSAPDKSGLPSDRFSAERTGGSVSTLTIQRTQQEDSAVYLCASSWGHTDTQYFGPGTRLTVL.

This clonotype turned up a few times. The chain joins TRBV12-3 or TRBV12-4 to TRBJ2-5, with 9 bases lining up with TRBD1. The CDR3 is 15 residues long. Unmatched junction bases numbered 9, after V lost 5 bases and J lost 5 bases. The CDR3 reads CASSPDRGMLETQYF. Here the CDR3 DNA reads TGTGCCAGCAGTCCGGACAGGGGAATGCTGGAGACCCAGTACTTC.

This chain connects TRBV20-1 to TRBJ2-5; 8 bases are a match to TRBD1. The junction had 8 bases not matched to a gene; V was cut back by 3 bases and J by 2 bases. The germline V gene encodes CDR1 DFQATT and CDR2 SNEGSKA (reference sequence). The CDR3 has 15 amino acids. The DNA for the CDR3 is TGCAGTGCTAGGAGGGGTGGGGACAGGCAAGAGACCCAGTACTTC. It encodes CSARRGGDRQETQYF.

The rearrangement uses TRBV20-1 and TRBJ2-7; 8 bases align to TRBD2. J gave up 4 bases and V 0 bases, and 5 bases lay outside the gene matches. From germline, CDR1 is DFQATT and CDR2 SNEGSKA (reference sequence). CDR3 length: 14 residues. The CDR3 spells CSARDPAGAYEQYF. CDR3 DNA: TGCAGTGCTAGAGACCCAGCGGGGGCGTACGAGCAGTACTTC.

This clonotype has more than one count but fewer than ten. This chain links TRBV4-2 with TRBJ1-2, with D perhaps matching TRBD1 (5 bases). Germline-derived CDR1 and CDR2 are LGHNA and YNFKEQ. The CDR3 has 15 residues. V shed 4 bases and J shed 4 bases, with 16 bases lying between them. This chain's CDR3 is CASSPADRQSYGYTF. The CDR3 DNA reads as TGTGCCAGCAGCCCCGCCGACCGACAGAGCTATGGCTACACCTTC.

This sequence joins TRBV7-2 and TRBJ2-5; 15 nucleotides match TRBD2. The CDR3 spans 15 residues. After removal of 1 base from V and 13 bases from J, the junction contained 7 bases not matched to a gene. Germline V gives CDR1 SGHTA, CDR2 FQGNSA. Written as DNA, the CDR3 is TGTGCCAGCAGCTTAGGGGGACTAGCGGGGGGCCCCATGTACTTC. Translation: CASSLGGLAGGPMYF. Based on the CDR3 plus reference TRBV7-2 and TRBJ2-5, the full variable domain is GAGVSQSPSNKVTEKGKDVELRCDPISGHTALYWYRQSLGQGLEFLIYFQGNSAPDKSGLPSDRFSAERTGGSVSTLTIQRTQQEDSAVYLCASSLGGLAGGPMYFGPGTRLLVL.

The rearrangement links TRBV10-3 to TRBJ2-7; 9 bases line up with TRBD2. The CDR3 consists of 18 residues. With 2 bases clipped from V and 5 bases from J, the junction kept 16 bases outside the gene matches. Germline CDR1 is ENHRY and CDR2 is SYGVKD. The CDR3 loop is CAISETGGGAIYQHEQYF. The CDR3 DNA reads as TGTGCCATCAGTGAGACTGGCGGGGGGGCTATCTATCAACACGAGCAGTACTTC.

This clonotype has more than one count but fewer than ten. The CDR3 DNA reads as TGCGCCAGCAGCTTGGAGGGGGACCCGGGGAATGAGCAGTTCTTC. It is translated as CASSLEGDPGNEQFF. The chain couples TRBV5-1 to TRBJ2-1; TRBD1 is a possible D gene (6 bases). Trimming took off 0 bases at V and 7 bases at J, with 14 bases between the two ends. CDR3 length: 15 amino acids. In germline, CDR1 is SGHRS, CDR2 YFSETQ.

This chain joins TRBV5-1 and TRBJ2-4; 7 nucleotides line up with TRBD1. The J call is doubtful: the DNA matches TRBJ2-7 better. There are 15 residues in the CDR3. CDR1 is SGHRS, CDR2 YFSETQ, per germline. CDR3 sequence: CASSLREDRLAEQYF. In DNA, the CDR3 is TGCGCCAGCAGCTTGCGAGAGGACAGGCTGGCCGAGCAGTACTTC.

The CDR3 is CSVRGTSGTHRLDEQFF. The DNA of the CDR3 is TGCAGCGTCAGGGGGACTAGCGGGACCCACCGACTCGATGAGCAGTTCTTC. This chain joins TRBV29-1 and TRBJ2-1, with 13 bases lining up with TRBD2. After removal of 6 bases from V and 8 bases from J, the junction contained 16 bases not matched to a gene. Germline CDR1 reads SQVTM; CDR2 reads ANQGSEA. The CDR3 spans 17 residues.

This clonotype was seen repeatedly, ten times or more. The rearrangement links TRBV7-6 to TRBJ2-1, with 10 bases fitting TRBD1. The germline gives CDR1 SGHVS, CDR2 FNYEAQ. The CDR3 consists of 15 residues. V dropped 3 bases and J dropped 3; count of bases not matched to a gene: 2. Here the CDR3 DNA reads TGTGCCAGCAGCTTGACAGGGGGCGGCTACAATGAGCAGTTCTTC. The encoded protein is CASSLTGGGYNEQFF. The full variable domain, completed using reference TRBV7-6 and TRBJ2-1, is GAGVSQSPRYKVTKRGQDVALRCDPISGHVSLYWYRQALGQGPEFLTYFNYEAQQDKSGLPNDRFSAERPEGSISTLTIQRTEQRDSAMYRCASSLTGGGYNEQFFGPGTRLTVL.

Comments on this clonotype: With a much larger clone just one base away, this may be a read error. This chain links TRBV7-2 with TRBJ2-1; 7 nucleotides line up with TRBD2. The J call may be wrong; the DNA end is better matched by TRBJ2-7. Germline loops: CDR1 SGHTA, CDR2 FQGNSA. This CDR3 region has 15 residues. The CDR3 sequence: CASSPFAAGEYEQYF. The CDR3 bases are TGTGCCAGCAGCCCCTTCGCGGCGGGGGAATATGAGCAGTACTTC.

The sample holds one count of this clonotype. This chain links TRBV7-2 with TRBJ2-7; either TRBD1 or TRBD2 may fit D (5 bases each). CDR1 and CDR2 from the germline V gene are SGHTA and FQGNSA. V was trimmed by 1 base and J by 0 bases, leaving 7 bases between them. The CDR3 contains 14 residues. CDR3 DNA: TGTGCCAGCAGCTTAGATGGGACCTCCTACGAGCAGTACTTC. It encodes CASSLDGTSYEQYF.

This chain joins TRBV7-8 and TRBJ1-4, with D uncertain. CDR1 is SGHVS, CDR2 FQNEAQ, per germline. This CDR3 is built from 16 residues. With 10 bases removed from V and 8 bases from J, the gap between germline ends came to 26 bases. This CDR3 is CATYSEKGILSEKLFF. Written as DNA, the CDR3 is TGTGCCACCTATTCGGAAAAGGGCATTCTTTCGGAAAAACTGTTTTTT. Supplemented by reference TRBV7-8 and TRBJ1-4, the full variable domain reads GAGVSQSPRYKVAKRGQDVALRCDPISGHVSLFWYQQALGQGPEFLTYFQNEAQLDKSGLPSDRFFAERPEGSVSTLKIQRTQQEDSAVYLCATYSEKGILSEKLFFGSGTQLSVL.

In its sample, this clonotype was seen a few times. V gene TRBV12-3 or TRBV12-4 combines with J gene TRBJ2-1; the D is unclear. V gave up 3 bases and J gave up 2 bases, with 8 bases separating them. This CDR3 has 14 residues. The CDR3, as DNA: TGTGCCAGCAGTTTTAGTCGAACCTACAATGAGCAGTTCTTC. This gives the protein CASSFSRTYNEQFF.

DNA for the CDR3: TGTGCCAGCAGCTTAGTCCCGGGAGGGCGGTACGAGCAGTACTTC. Protein: CASSLVPGGRYEQYF. The J gene is TRBJ2-4, the V gene TRBV7-2, with 8 bases aligning to TRBD2. Matching the DNA end better, TRBJ2-7 makes the J call doubtful. Per germline, CDR1 SGHTA and CDR2 FQGNSA. This CDR3 spans 15 amino acids.

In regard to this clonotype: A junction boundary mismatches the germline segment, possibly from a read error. CDR3 nucleotides: TGTGCCAGCAGTCCCGGGACTAGCGGAAGCTCCTATAATGAGCAGTTCTTC. Protein: CASSPGTSGSSYNEQFF. The gene calls are TRBV28 and TRBJ2-1; 11 bases match TRBD2. Germline CDR1 reads MDHEN; CDR2 reads SYDVKM. The length of the CDR3 is 17 residues.

The CDR3 reads CASSQGQGGKSPLHF. DNA of the CDR3: TGCGCCAGCAGCCAAGGACAGGGGGGGAAATCACCCCTCCACTTT. The chain couples TRBV4-3 to TRBJ1-6; 9 bases are a match to TRBD1. Germline V gene data show CDR1 as LGHNA and CDR2 as YSLEER. The CDR3 totals 15 residues. The ends lost 1 base at V and 10 bases at J; junction bases unmatched: 5.

CDR3 coding DNA: TGTGCCATCAGTGAGTCTGGCAGGGAATTCTCCTACGAGCAGTACTTC. This sequence encodes CAISESGREFSYEQYF. The genes are TRBV10-3 and TRBJ2-7, with D maybe TRBD1 (5 bases). From germline, CDR1 is ENHRY and CDR2 SYGVKD. V was pared by 0 bases and J by 0 bases, with 12 bases between. This CDR3 spans 16 amino acids.

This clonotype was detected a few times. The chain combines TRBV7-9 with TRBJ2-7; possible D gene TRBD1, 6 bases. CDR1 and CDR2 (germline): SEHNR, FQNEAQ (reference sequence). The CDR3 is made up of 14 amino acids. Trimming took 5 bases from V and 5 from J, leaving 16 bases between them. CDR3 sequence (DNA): TGTGCCAGCAGCATTACAGGGATGGTTGACGAGCAGTACTTC. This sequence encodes CASSITGMVDEQYF. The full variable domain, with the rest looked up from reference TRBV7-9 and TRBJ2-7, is DTGVSQNPRHKITKRGQNVTFRCDPISEHNRLYWYRQTLGQGPEFLTYFQNEAQLEKSRLLSDRFSAERPKGSFSTLEIQRTEQGDSAMYLCASSITGMVDEQYFGPGTRLTVT.